The 22 T cell receptor beta chains presented below share a single source sample, sequenced in a study of CD8 T cells in Susac syndrome. Reverse transcription of roughly 0.5 to 1 ug RNA was carried out with random hexamers. Via MiXCR, TCRdb re-called the immunoSEQ multiplex PCR reads, giving one row per CDR3 protein. The sample carries 84,000 or so distinct CDR3 sequences, roughly 94% recorded once. The sequenced material came from CD8+ T cells from PBMCs. Receptors originate from a human donor with Susac syndrome.

The V and J genes are TRBV30 and TRBJ2-5; 10 bases agree with TRBD1. The CDR3 runs 14 residues. Germline V gene data show CDR1 as GTSNPN and CDR2 as SVGIG (reference sequence). Trimming removed 0 bases from V and 4 bases from J; junction bases left unmatched: 2. This CDR3 reads CAWSVTGGLETQYF. The CDR3 DNA follows: TGTGCCTGGAGTGTGACAGGGGGCCTAGAGACCCAGTACTTC. The whole variable domain, filled in from reference TRBV30 and TRBJ2-5, reads SQTIHQWPATLVQPVGSPLSLECTVEGTSNPNLYWYRQAAGRGLQLLFYSVGIGQISSEVPQNLSASRPQDRQFILSSKKLLLSDSGFYLCAWSVTGGLETQYFGPGTRLLVL.

V is TRBV4-3 and J is TRBJ2-1; 8 bases align to TRBD2. Germline V gene sequence: CDR1 LGHNA, CDR2 YSLEER. CDR3 length: 15 residues. After removal of 1 base from V and 6 bases from J, the junction contained 5 bases not matched to a gene. The CDR3 here is CASSQAGGVLNEQFF. As DNA, the CDR3 is TGCGCCAGCAGCCAAGCGGGGGGGGTTCTCAATGAGCAGTTCTTC.

The rearrangement links TRBV19 to TRBJ2-7, with 11 bases that match TRBD2. The CDR3 sequence is 16 residues long. Unmatched junction bases numbered 10, after V lost 6 bases and J lost 3 bases. CDR1 is LNHDA and CDR2 is SQIVND in the germline V gene (reference sequence). In DNA, the CDR3 is TGTGCCAGTAGCCTTGCCGGGACTAGCGGTATCTACGAGCAGTACTTC. Its protein product is CASSLAGTSGIYEQYF.

The chain employs TRBV23-1 and TRBJ2-1; 12 nucleotides line up with TRBD2. TRBV23-1 belongs to the ORF category, with a function that is uncertain. Germline trimming cut 4 bases from V and 9 bases from J; bases unmatched to any gene: 10. The CDR3 extends over 16 amino acids. CDR3 in amino acids: CASSLLASGREGEQFF. Here the CDR3 DNA reads TGCGCCAGCAGTCTCCTCGCTAGCGGGAGGGAGGGTGAGCAGTTCTTC.

The V and J genes are TRBV29-1 and TRBJ1-2; 7 bases map to TRBD1. The CDR3 is made up of 13 amino acids. Looked up from germline, CDR1 is SQVTM and CDR2 is ANQGSEA. V shed 6 bases, J shed 8 bases, and the junction held 12 bases outside the gene matches. The CDR3 coding sequence is TGCAGCGTCTCAACCGGGACAGAGTTCGGCTACACCTTC. Encoded protein: CSVSTGTEFGYTF. The full variable domain, its missing parts supplied by reference TRBV29-1 and TRBJ1-2, is SAVISQKPSRDICQRGTSLTIQCQVDSQVTMMFWYRQQPGQSLTLIATANQGSEATYESGFVIDKFPISRPNLTFSTLTVSNMSPEDSSIYLCSVSTGTEFGYTFGSGTRLTVV.

This clonotype was recorded a few times. The chain links TRBV30 to TRBJ2-7, with a tentative D call TRBD2 (5 bases). Germline CDR1 reads GTSNPN; CDR2 reads SVGIG (reference sequence). The CDR3 loop spans 11 amino acids. Trimming took 2 bases from V and 5 from J, leaving 7 bases between them. The CDR3: CAWSPGDEQYF. As DNA, the CDR3 is TGTGCCTGGAGTCCCGGGGACGAGCAGTACTTC. The variable domain in full, completed from reference TRBV30 and TRBJ2-7, reads SQTIHQWPATLVQPVGSPLSLECTVEGTSNPNLYWYRQAAGRGLQLLFYSVGIGQISSEVPQNLSASRPQDRQFILSSKKLLLSDSGFYLCAWSPGDEQYFGPGTRLTVT.

In DNA, the CDR3 is TGTGCCACCAGCAGAGATTTGTTAAGGTTTGAGCAGTTCTTC. Translation: CATSRDLLRFEQFF. The gene calls are TRBV15 and TRBJ2-1, with no clear D. CDR3 length: 14 amino acids. The V gene's germline CDR1 is LNHNV and CDR2 YYDKDF (reference sequence). V lost 0 bases and J 9 bases, leaving 12 bases between the germline ends.

The V gene is TRBV28, the J gene TRBJ2-5; 11 bases are shared with TRBD1. J was trimmed by 4 bases and V by 5 bases; bases with no gene match: 6. CDR1 and CDR2 (germline): MDHEN, SYDVKM. The CDR3 sequence is 15 residues long. The CDR3 nucleotides read TGTGCCAGCAGTGAAGGACAGGGGGCCGCAGAGACCCAGTACTTC. This translates into CASSEGQGAAETQYF. Full variable domain (missing parts from reference TRBV28 and TRBJ2-5): DVKVTQSSRYLVKRTGEKVFLECVQDMDHENMFWYRQDPGLGLRLIYFSYDVKMKEKGDIPEGYSVSREKKERFSLILESASTNQTSMYLCASSEGQGAAETQYFGPGTRLLVL.

CDR3 nucleotides: TGTGCCAGCTCACCACCCACTGGATACGGAAGCACAGATACGCAGTATTTT. Its protein is CASSPPTGYGSTDTQYF. V gene TRBV18 combines with J gene TRBJ2-3; D unclear. CDR3 size: 17 residues. The germline gives CDR1 KGHSH, CDR2 LQKENI. V was pared by 0 bases and J by 0 bases, with 13 bases between.

The chain uses TRBV5-4 and TRBJ2-1; 9 nucleotides line up with TRBD1. This CDR3 is built from 15 residues. J was trimmed by 4 bases and V by 5 bases; bases with no gene match: 7. The V gene's germline CDR1 is SGHNT and CDR2 YYREEE (reference sequence). The DNA of the CDR3 is TGTGCCAGCAGTCACACAGGGGGCGCATACAATGAGCAGTTCTTC. Residues: CASSHTGGAYNEQFF.

V is TRBV3-1 and J is TRBJ1-2, with TRBD1 identical over 8 bases. The V segment lost 2 bases and the J segment 5 bases; nucleotides outside the gene matches: 4. Germline V gene data show CDR1 as LGHDT and CDR2 as YNNKEL (reference sequence). CDR3 length equals 14 residues. The CDR3 loop is CASSQPGTGYGYTF. The CDR3 DNA follows: TGTGCCAGCAGCCAACCCGGGACAGGATATGGCTACACCTTC. Drawing the rest from reference TRBV3-1 and TRBJ1-2, the complete variable domain is DTAVSQTPKYLVTQMGNDKSIKCEQNLGHDTMYWYKQDSKKFLKIMFSYNNKELIINETVPNRFSPKSPDKAHLNLHINSLELGDSAVYFCASSQPGTGYGYTFGSGTRLTVV.

The CDR3 loop reads CASSFTGAYEQYF. CDR3 bases: TGCGCCAGCAGCTTTACCGGGGCCTACGAGCAGTACTTC. J is TRBJ2-7 and V is TRBV5-1; TRBD2 might be the D (5 bases). V was pared by 2 bases and J by 2 bases, with 8 bases between. The germline V gene encodes CDR1 SGHRS and CDR2 YFSETQ. CDR3 length: 13 residues.

This clonotype was recorded a few times. J is TRBJ2-7 and V is TRBV27; D may correspond to TRBD1 or TRBD2 (5 bases each). The germline V gene encodes CDR1 MNHEY and CDR2 SMNVEV (reference sequence). V lost 3 bases and J 6 bases, leaving 12 bases between the germline ends. The CDR3 consists of 13 residues. CDR3: CASSFGGTGEQYF. Written as DNA, the CDR3 is TGTGCCAGCAGTTTTGGTGGGACCGGCGAGCAGTACTTC.

The V and J genes are TRBV20-1 and TRBJ2-2, with 12 bases matching TRBD2. Unmatched junction bases numbered 4, after V lost 1 base and J lost 4 bases. This CDR3 has 16 amino acids. Germline CDR1 DFQATT, CDR2 SNEGSKA (reference sequence). The CDR3 protein is CSARVRGLAGTGELFF. The CDR3 DNA reads TGCAGTGCTAGAGTTAGGGGACTAGCGGGCACCGGGGAGCTGTTTTTT.

The J gene is TRBJ1-1, the V gene TRBV7-9; D remains ambiguous. The CDR3 length is 14 residues. Germline V gene data show CDR1 as SEHNR and CDR2 as FQNEAQ (reference sequence). V was trimmed by 1 base and J by 4 bases, leaving 10 bases between them. Written as DNA, the CDR3 is TGTGCCAGCAGCTTAGGTGGGGTAGGCACTGAAGCTTTCTTT. It encodes CASSLGGVGTEAFF. Full variable domain (outside the CDR3, taken from reference TRBV7-9 and TRBJ1-1): DTGVSQNPRHKITKRGQNVTFRCDPISEHNRLYWYRQTLGQGPEFLTYFQNEAQLEKSRLLSDRFSAERPKGSFSTLEIQRTEQGDSAMYLCASSLGGVGTEAFFGQGTRLTVV.

The chain employs TRBV4-1 and TRBJ2-5, with 14 positions matching TRBD2. CDR1 is MGHRA, CDR2 YSYEKL, per germline. V lost 3 bases and J lost 4; bases outside the gene matches: 7. The CDR3 is 17 residues long. CDR3 in DNA: TGCGCCAGCAGCCAGAGGGGACTAGCGGGAGCGGGAGAGACCCAGTACTTC. Amino acid sequence: CASSQRGLAGAGETQYF.

V and J are TRBV14 and TRBJ1-1; D not certain. Germline CDR1 reads SGHDN; CDR2 reads FVKESK. Trimming removed 4 bases from V and 5 bases from J, with 11 bases in between. The CDR3 consists of 13 residues. The CDR3: CASSPYFWTEAFF. CDR3 DNA sequence: TGTGCCAGCAGCCCCTATTTCTGGACTGAAGCTTTCTTT.

The chain has TRBV2 and TRBJ2-1, with 8 positions matching TRBD2. The CDR3 sequence is 15 residues long. V dropped 3 bases and J dropped 6; count of bases not matched to a gene: 7. Germline CDR1 is SNHLY and CDR2 is FYNNEI. The CDR3 loop reads CASSDPAGDLNEQFF. As DNA, the CDR3 is TGTGCCAGCAGTGACCCAGCGGGAGATCTCAATGAGCAGTTCTTC.

The rearrangement links TRBV20-1 to TRBJ2-1; tentatively, D is TRBD2 (6 bases). The CDR3 contains 15 residues. Per the germline V gene, CDR1 is DFQATT and CDR2 is SNEGSKA (reference sequence). Trimming cost V 0 bases and J 4 bases, with 13 bases left between them. CDR3 nucleotides: TGCAGTGCTAGAGATGAAGGGCGGGATTACAATGAGCAGTTCTTC. It specifies CSARDEGRDYNEQFF.

The chain carries TRBV7-2 and TRBJ2-5, with D possibly matching TRBD2 (6 bases). Germline V lookup: CDR1 SGHTA, CDR2 FQGNSA. The CDR3 covers 15 residues. V dropped 1 base and J dropped 5 bases, with 14 bases sitting between them. CDR3 in amino acids: CASSLVGGRGETQYF. CDR3 nucleotides: TGTGCCAGCAGCTTAGTAGGCGGACGGGGGGAGACCCAGTACTTC.

The V call is TRBV18, the J call TRBJ1-1; D unresolved. Germline lookup yields CDR1 KGHSH and CDR2 LQKENI. This CDR3 comprises 12 residues. The V gene lost 3 bases and the J gene lost 4 bases, with 6 bases spanning the gap. The CDR3 DNA sequence: TGTGCCAGCTCACCCGAAGGCACTGAAGCTTTCTTT. This gives the protein CASSPEGTEAFF. Complete variable domain (other parts from reference TRBV18 and TRBJ1-1): NAGVMQNPRHLVRRRGQEARLRCSPMKGHSHVYWYRQLPEEGLKFMVYLQKENIIDESGMPKERFSAEFPKEGPSILRIQQVVRGDSAAYFCASSPEGTEAFFGQGTRLTVV.

The rearrangement uses TRBV20-1 and TRBJ2-1; 8 positions agree with TRBD1. This CDR3 comprises 13 residues. V gave up 1 base and J gave up 6 bases; unmatched junction bases: 2. Per germline, CDR1 DFQATT and CDR2 SNEGSKA (reference sequence). CDR3 DNA sequence: TGCAGTGCTAGAGTCGGACAGGGCAATGAGCAGTTCTTC. Its protein product is CSARVGQGNEQFF.